These T cell receptor beta chains were read from a single sample in a study of beta chain features in type 1 diabetes. Profiled with immunoSEQ multiplex PCR; TCRdb holds only in-frame clones, not every one. The table lists about 290,000 clones, around 7.3% of them singletons. Sequenced sample: central memory CD4+ T cells from blood. The receptors derive from a woman aged 18 to 35 in good health. Both conserved end residues are part of each CDR3. A D gene is named only where the DNA matches it firmly. The size of a clone is reported for some rows only, either as once, few or many, or as a class for expanded clones.

V gene	D gene	J gene	clone size	CDR3 protein	CDR3 DNA
TRBV2	TRBD2	TRBJ2-3	few	CASKRDYGSDTQYF	TGTGCCAGCAAGAGGGACTATGGTTCAGATACGCAGTATTTT
TRBV6-5	TRBD1	TRBJ1-2	-	CATCGGGSANYGYTF	TGTGCCACCTGTGGAGGGGGCTCGGCTAACTATGGCTACACCTTC
TRBV5-4	-	TRBJ1-1	-	CASSLEVNTEAFF	TGTGCCAGCAGCTTGGAGGTGAACACTGAAGCTTTCTTT
TRBV5-1	-	TRBJ1-1	-	CASSLDRLNTEAFF	TGCGCCAGCAGCTTGGATCGGTTGAACACTGAAGCTTTCTTT
TRBV20-1	-	TRBJ1-5	few	CSARERSSQHF	TGCAGTGCTAGAGAGCGTAGCTCCCAGCATTTT
TRBV6-5	TRBD1	TRBJ2-7	-	CASSSHGAGGEQYF	TGTGCCAGCAGCTCACACGGAGCAGGGGGCGAGCAGTACTTC
TRBV5-1	TRBD1	TRBJ1-1	-	CASQTGENTEAFF	TGCGCCAGCCAGACAGGGGAAAACACTGAAGCTTTCTTT
TRBV27	-	TRBJ2-6	-	CASSWGSGANVLTF	TGTGCCAGCAGTTGGGGCTCTGGGGCCAACGTCCTGACTTTC
TRBV2	-	TRBJ2-3	many	CASSEAGDTQYF	TGTGCCAGCAGTGAGGCAGGAGATACGCAGTATTTT
TRBV6-1	-	TRBJ2-5	-	CALRRGGPGMETQYF	TGTGCCCTTCGGCGAGGGGGGCCTGGCATGGAGACCCAGTACTTC
TRBV4-2	-	TRBJ2-5	few	CASSLGAGTMEETQYF	TGTGCCAGCAGCCTGGGGGCCGGGACCATGGAAGAGACCCAGTACTTC
TRBV4-1	TRBD2	TRBJ2-3	-	CASSQVGTSALGDTQYF	TGCGCCAGCAGCCAAGTGGGGACTAGCGCCTTAGGGGATACGCAGTATTTT
TRBV5-1	-	TRBJ2-7	many	CASSLVSGEQYF	TGCGCCAGCAGCTTAGTGAGCGGGGAGCAGTACTTC
TRBV2	-	TRBJ2-6	few	CASIPPTKGANVLTF	TGTGCCAGCATACCCCCAACTAAGGGGGCCAACGTCCTGACTTTC
TRBV5-1	-	TRBJ2-5	-	CASSVTGIQETQYF	TGCGCCAGCAGCGTCACAGGGATTCAAGAGACCCAGTACTTC
TRBV27	-	TRBJ1-2	-	CATRQRANYGYTF	TGTGCCACCCGACAGAGAGCTAACTATGGCTACACCTTC
TRBV5-4	-	TRBJ1-2	few	CASSLATQGGGYTF	TGTGCCAGCAGCTTGGCTACACAGGGAGGTGGCTACACCTTC
TRBV25-1	-	TRBJ1-3	-	CASSDPVDSGNTIYF	TGTGCCAGCAGTGACCCAGTCGACTCGGGTAACACCATATATTTT
TRBV11-2	-	TRBJ1-1	many	CASSLFEGLRAFF	TGTGCCAGCAGCTTATTCGAAGGGCTAAGAGCTTTCTTT
TRBV6-1	-	TRBJ2-3	-	CASSVVSLTDTQYF	TGTGCCAGCAGTGTGGTAAGCCTCACAGATACGCAGTATTTT